This TCR beta chain was identified in a study of T cell responses to AZD1222 COVID-19 vaccine. Details on this clone: The target antigen is unknown.

Only in-frame clones appear in the TCRdb table, and some are missing; sequencing was by immunoSEQ multiplex PCR. This sample has 100,000 or so clones; about 87% occur once, and the top ten carry 4.2%. Study-wide results and caveats: The study found vaccine-associated CD4 TCRs spanning spike, dominant at 160-218 and 743-854. The study sampled repertoires only after the peak T cell response. Compared with day 0, the breadth and depth of the Spike-specific TCR repertoire rose significantly after two doses of AZD1222. White British people made up most donors, females outnumbered males, and clonal diversity was possibly underestimated.

The length of the CDR3 is 14 residues. Trimming left V 5 bases short and J 6 bases short, with 14 bases between. Germline values: CDR1 MNHEY, CDR2 SVGAGI. V and J are TRBV6-5 and TRBJ2-1, with unresolved D. Here the sequenced sample was peripheral blood, taken on day 0 of MenACWY control vaccination. This TCR was recovered from an adult in good health. The CDR3 DNA reads TGTGCCAGCAGTCCGGTTCTCCTACTCAATGAGCAGTTCTTC. The encoded protein is CASSPVLLLNEQFF.